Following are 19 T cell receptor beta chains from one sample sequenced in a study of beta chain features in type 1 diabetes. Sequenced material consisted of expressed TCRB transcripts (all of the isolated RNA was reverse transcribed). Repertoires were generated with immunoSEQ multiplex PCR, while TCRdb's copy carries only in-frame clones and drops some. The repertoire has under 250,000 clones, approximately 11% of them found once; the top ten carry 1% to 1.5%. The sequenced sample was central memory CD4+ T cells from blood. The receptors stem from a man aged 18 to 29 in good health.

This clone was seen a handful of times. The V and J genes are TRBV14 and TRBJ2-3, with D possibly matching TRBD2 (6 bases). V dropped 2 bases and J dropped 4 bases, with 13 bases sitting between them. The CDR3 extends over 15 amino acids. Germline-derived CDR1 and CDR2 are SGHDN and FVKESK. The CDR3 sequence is CASSQWRDRSDTQYF. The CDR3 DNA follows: TGTGCCAGCAGCCAATGGCGGGATCGGTCAGATACGCAGTATTTT. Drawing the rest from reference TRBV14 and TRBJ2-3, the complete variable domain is EAGVTQFPSHSVIEKGQTVTLRCDPISGHDNLYWYRRVMGKEIKFLLHFVKESKQDESGMPNNRFLAERTGGTYSTLKVQPAELEDSGVYFCASSQWRDRSDTQYFGPGTRLTVL.

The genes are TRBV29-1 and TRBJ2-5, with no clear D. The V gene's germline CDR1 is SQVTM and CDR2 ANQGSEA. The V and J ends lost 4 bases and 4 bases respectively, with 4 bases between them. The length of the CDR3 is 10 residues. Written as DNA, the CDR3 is TGCAGCGTTGGGACAGAGACCCAGTACTTC. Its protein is CSVGTETQYF.

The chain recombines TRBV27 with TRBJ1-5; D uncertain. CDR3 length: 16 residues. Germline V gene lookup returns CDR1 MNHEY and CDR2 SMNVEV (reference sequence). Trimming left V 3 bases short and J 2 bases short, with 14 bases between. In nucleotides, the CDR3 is TGTGCCAGCAGTTTGGCCGGCCGAAGTGGCAATCAGCCCCAGCATTTT. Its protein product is CASSLAGRSGNQPQHF.

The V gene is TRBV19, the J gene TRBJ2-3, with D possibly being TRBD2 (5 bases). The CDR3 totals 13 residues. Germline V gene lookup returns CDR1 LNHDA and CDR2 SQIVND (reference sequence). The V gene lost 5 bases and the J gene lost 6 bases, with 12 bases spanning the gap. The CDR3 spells CASSPGELDTQYF. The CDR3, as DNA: TGTGCCAGTAGTCCCGGGGAACTGGATACGCAGTATTTT.

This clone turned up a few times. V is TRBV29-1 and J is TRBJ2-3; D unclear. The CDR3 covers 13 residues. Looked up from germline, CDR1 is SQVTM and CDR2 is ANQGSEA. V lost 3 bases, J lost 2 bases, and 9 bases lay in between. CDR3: CSVDQSLTDTQYF. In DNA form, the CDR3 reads TGCAGCGTTGACCAGTCTCTCACAGATACGCAGTATTTT.

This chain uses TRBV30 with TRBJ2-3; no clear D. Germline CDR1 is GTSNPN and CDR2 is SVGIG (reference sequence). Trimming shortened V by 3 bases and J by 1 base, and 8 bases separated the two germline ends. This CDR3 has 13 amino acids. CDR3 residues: CAWSYVGTDTQYF. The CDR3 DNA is TGTGCCTGGAGCTACGTGGGCACAGATACGCAGTATTTT.

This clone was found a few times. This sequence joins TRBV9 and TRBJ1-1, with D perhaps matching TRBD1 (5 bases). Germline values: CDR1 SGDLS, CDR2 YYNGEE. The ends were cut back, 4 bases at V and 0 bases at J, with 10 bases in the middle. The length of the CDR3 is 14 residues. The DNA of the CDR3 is TGTGCCAGCAGCTTCGACAGCATGAACACTGAAGCTTTCTTT. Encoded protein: CASSFDSMNTEAFF.

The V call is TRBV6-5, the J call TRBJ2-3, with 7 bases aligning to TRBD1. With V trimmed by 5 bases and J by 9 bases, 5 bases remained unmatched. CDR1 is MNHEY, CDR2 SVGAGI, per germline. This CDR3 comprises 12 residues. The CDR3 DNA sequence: TGTGCCAGCAGTAGTGACAGGGTAACGCAGTATTTT. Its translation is CASSSDRVTQYF.

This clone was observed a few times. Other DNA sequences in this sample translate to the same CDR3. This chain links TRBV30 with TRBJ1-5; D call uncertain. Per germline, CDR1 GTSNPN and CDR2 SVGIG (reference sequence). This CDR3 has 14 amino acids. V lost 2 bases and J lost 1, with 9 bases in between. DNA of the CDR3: TGTGCCTGGAGTCGGGGTGGAAGCAATCAGCCCCAGCATTTT. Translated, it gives CAWSRGGSNQPQHF.

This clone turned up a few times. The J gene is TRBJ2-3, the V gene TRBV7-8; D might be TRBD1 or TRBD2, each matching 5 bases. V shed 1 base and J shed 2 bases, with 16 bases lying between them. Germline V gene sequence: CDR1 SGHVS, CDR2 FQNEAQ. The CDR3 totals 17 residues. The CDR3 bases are TGTGCCAGCAGCTTAGGGTATCCCGGGACCTTCACAGATACGCAGTATTTT. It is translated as CASSLGYPGTFTDTQYF.

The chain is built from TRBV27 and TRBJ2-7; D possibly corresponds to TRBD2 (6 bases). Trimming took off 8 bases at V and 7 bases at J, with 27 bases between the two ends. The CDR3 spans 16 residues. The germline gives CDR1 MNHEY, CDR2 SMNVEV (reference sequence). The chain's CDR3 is CASSKTISGAAREQYF. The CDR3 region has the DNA TGTGCCAGCTCGAAAACCATTAGCGGAGCGGCGAGGGAGCAGTACTTC.

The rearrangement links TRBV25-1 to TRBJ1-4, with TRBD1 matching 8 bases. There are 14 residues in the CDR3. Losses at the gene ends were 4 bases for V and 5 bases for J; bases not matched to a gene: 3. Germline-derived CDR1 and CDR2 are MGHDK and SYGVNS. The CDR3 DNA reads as TGTGCCAGCAGTGGTCGGACAGGGAATGAAAAACTGTTTTTT. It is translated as CASSGRTGNEKLFF. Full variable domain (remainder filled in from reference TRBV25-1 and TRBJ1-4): EADIYQTPRYLVIGTGKKITLECSQTMGHDKMYWYQQDPGMELHLIHYSYGVNSTEKGDLSSESTVSRIRTEHFPLTLESARPSHTSQYLCASSGRTGNEKLFFGSGTQLSVL.

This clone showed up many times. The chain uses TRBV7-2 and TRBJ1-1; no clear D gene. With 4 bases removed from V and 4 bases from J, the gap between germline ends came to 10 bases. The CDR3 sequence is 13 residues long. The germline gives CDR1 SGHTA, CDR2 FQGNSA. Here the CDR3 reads CASSSNRATEAFF. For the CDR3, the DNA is TGTGCCAGCAGCTCAAACCGGGCCACTGAAGCTTTCTTT.

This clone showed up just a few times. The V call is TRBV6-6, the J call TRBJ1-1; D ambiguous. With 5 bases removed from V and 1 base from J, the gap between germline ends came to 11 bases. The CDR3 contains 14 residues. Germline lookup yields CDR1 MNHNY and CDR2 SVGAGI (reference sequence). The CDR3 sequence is CASSPSRGNTEAFF. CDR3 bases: TGTGCCAGCAGTCCCTCGCGAGGGAACACTGAAGCTTTCTTT.

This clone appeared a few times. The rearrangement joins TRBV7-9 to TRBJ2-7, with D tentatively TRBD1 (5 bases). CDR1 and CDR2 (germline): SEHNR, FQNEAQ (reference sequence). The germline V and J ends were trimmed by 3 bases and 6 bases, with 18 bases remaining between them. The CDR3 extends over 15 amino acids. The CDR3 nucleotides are TGTGCCAGCAGCTTGGCCGGGCAGGGTGGTAGCGAGCAGTACTTC. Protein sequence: CASSLAGQGGSEQYF.

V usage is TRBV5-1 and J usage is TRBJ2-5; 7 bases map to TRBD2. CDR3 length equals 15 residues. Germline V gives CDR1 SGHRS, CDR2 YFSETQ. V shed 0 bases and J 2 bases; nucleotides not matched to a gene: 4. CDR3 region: CASSLDPSGQETQYF. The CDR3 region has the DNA TGCGCCAGCAGCTTGGATCCTAGCGGTCAAGAGACCCAGTACTTC. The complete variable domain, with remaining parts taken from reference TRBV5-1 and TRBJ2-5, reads KAGVTQTPRYLIKTRGQQVTLSCSPISGHRSVSWYQQTPGQGLQFLFEYFSETQRNKGNFPGRFSGRQFSNSRSEMNVSTLELGDSALYLCASSLDPSGQETQYFGPGTRLLVL.

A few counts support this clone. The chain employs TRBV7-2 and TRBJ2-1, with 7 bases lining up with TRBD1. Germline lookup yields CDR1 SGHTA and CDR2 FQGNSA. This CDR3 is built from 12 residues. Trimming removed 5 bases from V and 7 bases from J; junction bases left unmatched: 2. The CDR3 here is CASSQGVNEQFF. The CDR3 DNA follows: TGTGCCAGCAGCCAGGGGGTAAATGAGCAGTTCTTC.

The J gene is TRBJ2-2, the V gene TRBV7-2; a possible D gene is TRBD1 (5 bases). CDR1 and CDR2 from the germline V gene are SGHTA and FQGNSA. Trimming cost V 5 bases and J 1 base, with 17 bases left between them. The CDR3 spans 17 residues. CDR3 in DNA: TGTGCCAGCAGCGTTGCGCGAAGGACACAGAACACCGGGGAGCTGTTTTTT. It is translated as CASSVARRTQNTGELFF. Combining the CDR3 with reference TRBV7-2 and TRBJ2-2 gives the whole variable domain GAGVSQSPSNKVTEKGKDVELRCDPISGHTALYWYRQSLGQGLEFLIYFQGNSAPDKSGLPSDRFSAERTGGSVSTLTIQRTQQEDSAVYLCASSVARRTQNTGELFFGEGSRLTVL.

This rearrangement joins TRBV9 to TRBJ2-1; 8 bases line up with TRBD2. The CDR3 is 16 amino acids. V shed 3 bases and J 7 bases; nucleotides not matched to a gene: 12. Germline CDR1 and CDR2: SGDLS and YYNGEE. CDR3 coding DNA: TGTGCCAGCAGCGCTCCCGGGACTAGGGGGAGGAATGAGCAGTTCTTC. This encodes CASSAPGTRGRNEQFF. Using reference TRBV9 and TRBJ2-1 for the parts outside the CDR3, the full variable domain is DSGVTQTPKHLITATGQRVTLRCSPRSGDLSVYWYQQSLDQGLQFLIQYYNGEERAKGNILERFSAQQFPDLHSELNLSSLELGDSALYFCASSAPGTRGRNEQFFGPGTRLTVL.